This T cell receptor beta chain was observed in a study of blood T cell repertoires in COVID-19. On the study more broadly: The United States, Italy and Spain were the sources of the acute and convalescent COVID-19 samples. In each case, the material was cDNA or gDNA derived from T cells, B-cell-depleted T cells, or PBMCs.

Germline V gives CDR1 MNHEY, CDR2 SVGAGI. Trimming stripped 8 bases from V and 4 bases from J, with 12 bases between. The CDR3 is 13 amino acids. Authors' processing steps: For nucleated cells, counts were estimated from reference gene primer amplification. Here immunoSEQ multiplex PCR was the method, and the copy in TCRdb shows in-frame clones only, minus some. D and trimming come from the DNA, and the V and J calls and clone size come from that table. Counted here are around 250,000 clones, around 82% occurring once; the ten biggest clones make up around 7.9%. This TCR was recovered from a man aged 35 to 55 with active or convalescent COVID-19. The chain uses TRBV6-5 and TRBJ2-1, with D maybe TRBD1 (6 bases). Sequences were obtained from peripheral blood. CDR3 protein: CASSTGQYNEQFF. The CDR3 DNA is TGTGCCAGCTCTACAGGGCAGTACAATGAGCAGTTCTTC.